This T cell receptor (beta chain) was recovered during a study of blood T cell repertoires in COVID-19. Study as a whole: Whether acute or convalescent, the COVID-19 samples came from the United States, Italy and Spain. In each case, the material was cDNA or gDNA derived from T cells, B-cell-depleted T cells, or PBMCs.

As originally analysed: Estimates of nucleated cell counts were drawn from the amplification of reference gene primers. Profiling relied on immunoSEQ multiplex PCR, and the TCRdb table lists in-frame clones only, not all of them. That table gives V, J and clone size, and the DNA gave D and trimming. The sample has some 50,000 clones, 85% to 90% seen once. This clone has only a few counts. This CDR3 contains 17 residues. CDR1 and CDR2 (germline): MGHRA, YSYEKL. Trimming took off 1 base at V and 0 bases at J, with 12 bases between the two ends. The chain joins TRBV4-1 to TRBJ1-4; D is uncertain. This TCR came from a man aged 40-49 years with active COVID-19. The material sequenced was peripheral blood. The CDR3 is CASSQGSVLPTNEKLFF. The CDR3 bases are TGCGCCAGCAGCCAAGGGTCCGTACTCCCAACTAATGAAAAACTGTTTTTT.